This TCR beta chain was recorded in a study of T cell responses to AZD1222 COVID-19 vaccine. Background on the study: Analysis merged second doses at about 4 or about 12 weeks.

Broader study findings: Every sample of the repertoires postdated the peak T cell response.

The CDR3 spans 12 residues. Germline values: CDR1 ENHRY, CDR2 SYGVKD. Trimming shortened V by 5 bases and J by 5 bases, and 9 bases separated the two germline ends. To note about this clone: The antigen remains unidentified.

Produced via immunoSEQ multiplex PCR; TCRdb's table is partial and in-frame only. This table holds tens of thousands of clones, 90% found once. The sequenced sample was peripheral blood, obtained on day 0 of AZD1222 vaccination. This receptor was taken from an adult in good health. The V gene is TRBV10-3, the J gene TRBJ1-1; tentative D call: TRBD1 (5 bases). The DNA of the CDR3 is TGTGCCATCAGTTTTCAGGGAACTGAAGCTTTCTTT. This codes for CAISFQGTEAFF.